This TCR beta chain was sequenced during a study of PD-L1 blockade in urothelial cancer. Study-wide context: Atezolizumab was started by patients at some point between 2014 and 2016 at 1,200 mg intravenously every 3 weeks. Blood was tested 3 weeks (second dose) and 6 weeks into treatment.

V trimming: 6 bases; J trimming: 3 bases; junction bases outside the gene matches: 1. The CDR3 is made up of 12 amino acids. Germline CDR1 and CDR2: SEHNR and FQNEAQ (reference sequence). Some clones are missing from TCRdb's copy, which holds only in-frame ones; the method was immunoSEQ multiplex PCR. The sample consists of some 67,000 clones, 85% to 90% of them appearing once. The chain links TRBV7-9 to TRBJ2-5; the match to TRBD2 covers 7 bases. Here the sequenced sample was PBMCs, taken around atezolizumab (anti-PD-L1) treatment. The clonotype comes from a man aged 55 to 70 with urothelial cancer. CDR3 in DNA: TGTGCCAGCAGACGGGGGGAAGAGACCCAGTACTTC. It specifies CASRRGEETQYF.